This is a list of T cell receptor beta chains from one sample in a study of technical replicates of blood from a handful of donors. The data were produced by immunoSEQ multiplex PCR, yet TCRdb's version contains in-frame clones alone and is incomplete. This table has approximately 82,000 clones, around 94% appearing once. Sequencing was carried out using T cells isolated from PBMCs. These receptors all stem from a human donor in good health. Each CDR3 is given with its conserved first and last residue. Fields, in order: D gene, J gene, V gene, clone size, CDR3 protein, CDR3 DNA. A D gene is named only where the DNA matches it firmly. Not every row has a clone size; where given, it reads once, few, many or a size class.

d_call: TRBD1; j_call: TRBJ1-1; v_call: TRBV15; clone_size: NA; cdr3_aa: CATSSRTGDTEAFF; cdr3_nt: TGTGCCACCAGCAGCAGAACAGGGGACACTGAAGCTTTCTTT
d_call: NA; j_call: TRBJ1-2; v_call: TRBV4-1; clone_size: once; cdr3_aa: CASSHLVQNYGYTF; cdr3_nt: TGCGCCAGCAGCCACCTTGTGCAGAACTATGGCTACACCTTC
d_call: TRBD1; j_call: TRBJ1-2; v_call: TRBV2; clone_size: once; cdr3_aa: CASSVGQGNYGYTF; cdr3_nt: TGTGCCAGCAGTGTGGGACAGGGAAACTATGGCTACACCTTC
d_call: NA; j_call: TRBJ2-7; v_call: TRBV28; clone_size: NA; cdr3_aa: CASSFFNSPGEQYF; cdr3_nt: TGTGCCAGCAGTTTTTTCAACAGTCCCGGAGAGCAGTACTTC
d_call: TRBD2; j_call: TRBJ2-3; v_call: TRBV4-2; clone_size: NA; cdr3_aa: CASSPLGLAGPEADTQYF; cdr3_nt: TGTGCCAGCAGCCCATTGGGACTAGCGGGGCCGGAAGCAGATACGCAGTATTTT
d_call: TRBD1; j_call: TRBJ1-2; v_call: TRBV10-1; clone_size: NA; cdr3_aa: CASSGLRDSYGYTF; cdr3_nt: TGCGCCAGCAGTGGACTCCGGGACAGCTATGGCTACACCTTC
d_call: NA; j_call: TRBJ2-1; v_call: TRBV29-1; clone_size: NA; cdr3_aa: CSVERGYNEQFF; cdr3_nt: TGCAGCGTTGAGAGGGGGTACAATGAGCAGTTCTTC
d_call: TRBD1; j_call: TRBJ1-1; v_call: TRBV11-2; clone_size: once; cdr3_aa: CASRPQGAPGTEAFF; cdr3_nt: TGTGCCAGCAGGCCTCAGGGGGCGCCGGGCACTGAAGCTTTCTTT
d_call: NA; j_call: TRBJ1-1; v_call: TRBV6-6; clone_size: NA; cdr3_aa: CASSQQGNTEAFF; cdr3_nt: TGTGCCAGCAGTCAGCAGGGGAACACTGAAGCTTTCTTT
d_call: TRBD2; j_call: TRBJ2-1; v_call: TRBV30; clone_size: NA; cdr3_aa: CAWSGGTSGYNEQFF; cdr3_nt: TGTGCCTGGAGTGGAGGAACTAGCGGGTACAATGAGCAGTTCTTC
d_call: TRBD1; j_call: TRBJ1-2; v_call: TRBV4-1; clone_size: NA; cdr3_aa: CASSPRDRGDGYTF; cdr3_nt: TGCGCCAGCAGCCCAAGGGACAGGGGGGACGGCTACACCTTC
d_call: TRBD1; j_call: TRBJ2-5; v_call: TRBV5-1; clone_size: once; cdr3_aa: CASRQQGSEETQYF; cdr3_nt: TGCGCCAGCAGACAACAGGGGTCCGAAGAGACCCAGTACTTC
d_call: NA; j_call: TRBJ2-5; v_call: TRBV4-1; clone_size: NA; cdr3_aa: CASSHALGREQETQYF; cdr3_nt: TGCGCCAGCAGCCACGCCCTGGGGCGGGAACAAGAGACCCAGTACTTC
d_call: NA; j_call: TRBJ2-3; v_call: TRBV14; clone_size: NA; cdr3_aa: CASSQVGGAGRDTQYF; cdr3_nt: TGTGCCAGCAGCCAAGTGGGGGGAGCAGGGAGAGATACGCAGTATTTT
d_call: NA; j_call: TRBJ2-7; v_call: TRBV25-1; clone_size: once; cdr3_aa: CASSGVGVYEQYF; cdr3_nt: TGTGCCAGCAGTGGGGTAGGGGTCTACGAGCAGTACTTC
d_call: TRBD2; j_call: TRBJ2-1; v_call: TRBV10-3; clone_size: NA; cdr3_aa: CAISPLAGGTYNEQFF; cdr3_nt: TGTGCCATCAGTCCCCTAGCGGGAGGGACCTACAATGAGCAGTTCTTC
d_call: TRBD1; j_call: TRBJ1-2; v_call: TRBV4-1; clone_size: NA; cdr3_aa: CASSQPESGTAYGYTF; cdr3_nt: TGCGCCAGCAGCCAACCTGAATCCGGGACAGCCTATGGCTACACCTTC
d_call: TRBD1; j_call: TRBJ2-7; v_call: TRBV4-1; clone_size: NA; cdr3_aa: CASSLRDSPNYEQYF; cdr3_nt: TGCGCCAGCAGCCTTCGGGACAGTCCAAACTACGAGCAGTACTTC
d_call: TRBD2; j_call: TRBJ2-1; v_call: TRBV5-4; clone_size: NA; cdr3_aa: CASSLVSSGRAYNEQFF; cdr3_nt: TGTGCCAGCAGCTTGGTTAGTAGCGGGAGGGCTTACAATGAGCAGTTCTTC
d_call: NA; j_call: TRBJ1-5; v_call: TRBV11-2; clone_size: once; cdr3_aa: CASSRVGAEQPQHF; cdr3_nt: TGTGCCAGCAGCCGAGTAGGCGCGGAGCAGCCCCAGCATTTT